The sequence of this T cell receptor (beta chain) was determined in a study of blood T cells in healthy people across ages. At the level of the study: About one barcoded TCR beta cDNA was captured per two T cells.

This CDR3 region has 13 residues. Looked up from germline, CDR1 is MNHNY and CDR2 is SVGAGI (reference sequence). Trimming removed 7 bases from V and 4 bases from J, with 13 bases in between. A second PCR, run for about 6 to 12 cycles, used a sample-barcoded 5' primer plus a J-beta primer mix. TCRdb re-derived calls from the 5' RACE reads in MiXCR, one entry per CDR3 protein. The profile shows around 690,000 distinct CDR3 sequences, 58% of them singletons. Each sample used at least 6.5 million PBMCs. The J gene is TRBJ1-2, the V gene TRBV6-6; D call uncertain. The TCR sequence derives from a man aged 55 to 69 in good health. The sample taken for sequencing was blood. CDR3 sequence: CASTPEVIYGYTF. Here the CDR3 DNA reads TGTGCCAGCACCCCCGAGGTTATCTATGGCTACACCTTC.